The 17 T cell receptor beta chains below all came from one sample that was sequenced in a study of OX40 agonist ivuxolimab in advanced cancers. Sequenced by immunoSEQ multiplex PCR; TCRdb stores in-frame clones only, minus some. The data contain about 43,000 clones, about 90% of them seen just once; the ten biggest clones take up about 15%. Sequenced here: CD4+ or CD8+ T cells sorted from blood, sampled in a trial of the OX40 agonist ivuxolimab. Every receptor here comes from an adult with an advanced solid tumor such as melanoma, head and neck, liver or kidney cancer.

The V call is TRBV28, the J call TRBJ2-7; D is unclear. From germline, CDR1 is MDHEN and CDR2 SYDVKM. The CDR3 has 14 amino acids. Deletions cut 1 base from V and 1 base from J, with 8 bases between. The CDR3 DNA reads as TGTGCCAGCAGTTTATCACAGAGATCCTACGAGCAGTACTTC. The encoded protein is CASSLSQRSYEQYF.

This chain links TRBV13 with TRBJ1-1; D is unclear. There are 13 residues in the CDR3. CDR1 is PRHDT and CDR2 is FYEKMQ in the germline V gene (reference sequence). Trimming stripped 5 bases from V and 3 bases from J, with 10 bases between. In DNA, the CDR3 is TGTGCCAGCAGCCTCCTAACTTACACTGAAGCTTTCTTT. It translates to CASSLLTYTEAFF.

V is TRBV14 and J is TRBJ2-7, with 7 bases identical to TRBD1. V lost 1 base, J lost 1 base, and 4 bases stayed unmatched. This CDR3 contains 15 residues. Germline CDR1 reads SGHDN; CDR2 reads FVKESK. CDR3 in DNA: TGTGCCAGCAGCCAAGGACAGGGACAATCCTACGAGCAGTACGTC. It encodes CASSQGQGQSYEQYV.

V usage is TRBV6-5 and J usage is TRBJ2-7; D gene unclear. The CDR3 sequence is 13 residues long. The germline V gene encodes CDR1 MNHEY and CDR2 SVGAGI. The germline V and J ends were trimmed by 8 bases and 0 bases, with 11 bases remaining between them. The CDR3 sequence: CASLGSDSYEQYF. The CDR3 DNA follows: TGTGCCAGCCTCGGGTCGGACTCCTACGAGCAGTACTTC.

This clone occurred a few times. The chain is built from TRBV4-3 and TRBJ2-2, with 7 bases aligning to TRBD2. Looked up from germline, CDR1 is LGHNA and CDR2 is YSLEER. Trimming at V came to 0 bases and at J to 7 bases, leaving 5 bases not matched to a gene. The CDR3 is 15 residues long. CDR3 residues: CASSQEGGGYGELFF. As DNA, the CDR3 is TGCGCCAGCAGCCAAGAAGGCGGGGGTTACGGGGAGCTGTTTTTT.

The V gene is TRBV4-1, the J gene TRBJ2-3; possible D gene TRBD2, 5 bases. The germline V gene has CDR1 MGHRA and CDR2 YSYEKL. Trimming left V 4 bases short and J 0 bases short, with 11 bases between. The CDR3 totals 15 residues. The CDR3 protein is CASSPGSSSTDTQYF. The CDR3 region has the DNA TGCGCCAGCAGCCCGGGGTCGTCTAGCACAGATACGCAGTATTTT.

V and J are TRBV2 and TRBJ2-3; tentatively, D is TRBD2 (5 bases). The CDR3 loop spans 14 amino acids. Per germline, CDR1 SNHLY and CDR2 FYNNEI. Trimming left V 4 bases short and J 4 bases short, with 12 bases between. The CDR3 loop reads CASSGGEQSDTQYF. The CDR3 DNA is TGTGCCAGCAGTGGGGGAGAGCAATCAGATACGCAGTATTTT.

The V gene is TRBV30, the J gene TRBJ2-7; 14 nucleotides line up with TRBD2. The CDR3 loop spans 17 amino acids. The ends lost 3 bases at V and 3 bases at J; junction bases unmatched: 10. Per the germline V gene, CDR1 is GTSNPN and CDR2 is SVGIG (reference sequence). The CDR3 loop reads CAWSALGTSGSIYEQYF. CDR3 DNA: TGTGCCTGGAGCGCCCTCGGGACTAGCGGGAGTATCTACGAGCAGTACTTC. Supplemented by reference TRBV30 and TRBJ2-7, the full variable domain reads SQTIHQWPATLVQPVGSPLSLECTVEGTSNPNLYWYRQAAGRGLQLLFYSVGIGQISSEVPQNLSASRPQDRQFILSSKKLLLSDSGFYLCAWSALGTSGSIYEQYFGPGTRLTVT.

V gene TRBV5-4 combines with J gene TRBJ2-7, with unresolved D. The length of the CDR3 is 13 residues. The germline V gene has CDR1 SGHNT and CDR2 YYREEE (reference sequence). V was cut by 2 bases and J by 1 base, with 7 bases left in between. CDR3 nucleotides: TGTGCCAGCAGCTTCGGGTCTTCCTACGAGCAGTACTTC. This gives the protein CASSFGSSYEQYF.

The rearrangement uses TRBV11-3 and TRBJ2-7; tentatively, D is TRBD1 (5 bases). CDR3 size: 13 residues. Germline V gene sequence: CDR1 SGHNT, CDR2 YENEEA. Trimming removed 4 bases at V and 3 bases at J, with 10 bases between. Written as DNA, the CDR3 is TGTGCCAGCAGCTCTTCGACAGTCTACGAGCAGTACTTC. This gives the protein CASSSSTVYEQYF.

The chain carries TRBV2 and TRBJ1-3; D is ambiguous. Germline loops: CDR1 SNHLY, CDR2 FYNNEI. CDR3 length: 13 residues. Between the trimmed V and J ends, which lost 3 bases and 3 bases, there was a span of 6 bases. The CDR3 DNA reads TGTGCCAGCAGTGATTTTCGTGGAAACACCATATATTTT. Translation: CASSDFRGNTIYF.

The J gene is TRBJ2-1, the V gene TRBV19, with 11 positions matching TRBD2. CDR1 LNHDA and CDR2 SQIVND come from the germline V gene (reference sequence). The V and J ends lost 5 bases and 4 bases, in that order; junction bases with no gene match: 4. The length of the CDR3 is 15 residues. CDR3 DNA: TGTGCCAGTAGTCCGGGACTAGCGGATTACAATGAGCAGTTCTTC. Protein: CASSPGLADYNEQFF.

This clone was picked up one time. The CDR3 coding sequence is TGTGCCAGCAGCTACGGGACAGTCCCCTTAGGCTACACCTTC. Translation: CASSYGTVPLGYTF. V gene TRBV7-2 combines with J gene TRBJ1-2; 7 bases align to TRBD1. CDR1 and CDR2 from the germline V gene are SGHTA and FQGNSA. CDR3 length: 14 residues. Trimming took 4 bases from V and 8 from J; bases not matched to a gene: 10.

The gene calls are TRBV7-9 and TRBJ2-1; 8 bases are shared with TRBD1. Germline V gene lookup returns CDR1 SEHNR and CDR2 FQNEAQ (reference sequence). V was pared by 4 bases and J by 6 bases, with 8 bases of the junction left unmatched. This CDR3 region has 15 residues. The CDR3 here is CASSYRDRNFNEQFF. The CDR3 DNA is TGTGCCAGCAGCTACCGGGACAGGAACTTCAATGAGCAGTTCTTC. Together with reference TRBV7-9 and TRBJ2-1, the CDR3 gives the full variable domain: DTGVSQNPRHKITKRGQNVTFRCDPISEHNRLYWYRQTLGQGPEFLTYFQNEAQLEKSRLLSDRFSAERPKGSFSTLEIQRTEQGDSAMYLCASSYRDRNFNEQFFGPGTRLTVL.

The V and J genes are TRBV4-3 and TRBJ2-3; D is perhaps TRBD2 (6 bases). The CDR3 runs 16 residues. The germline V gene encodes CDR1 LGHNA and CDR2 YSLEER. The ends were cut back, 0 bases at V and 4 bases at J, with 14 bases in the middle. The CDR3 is CASSQDHGGPPDTQYF. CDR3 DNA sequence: TGCGCCAGCAGCCAAGATCACGGAGGGCCCCCAGATACGCAGTATTTT.

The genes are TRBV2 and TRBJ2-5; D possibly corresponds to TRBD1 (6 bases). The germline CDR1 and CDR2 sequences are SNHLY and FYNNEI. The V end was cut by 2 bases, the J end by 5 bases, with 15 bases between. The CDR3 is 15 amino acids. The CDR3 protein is CASSEFRGPGETQYF. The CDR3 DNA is TGTGCCAGCAGTGAATTCAGGGGCCCCGGGGAGACCCAGTACTTC.

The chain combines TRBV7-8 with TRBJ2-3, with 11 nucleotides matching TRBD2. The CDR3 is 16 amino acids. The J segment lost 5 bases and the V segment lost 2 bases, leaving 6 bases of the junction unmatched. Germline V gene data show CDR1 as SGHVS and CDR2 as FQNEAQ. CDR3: CASSLLAGGPGDTQYF. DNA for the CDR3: TGTGCCAGCAGCTTATTAGCGGGGGGGCCAGGAGATACGCAGTATTTT. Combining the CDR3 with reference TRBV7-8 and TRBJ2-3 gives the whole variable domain GAGVSQSPRYKVAKRGQDVALRCDPISGHVSLFWYQQALGQGPEFLTYFQNEAQLDKSGLPSDRFFAERPEGSVSTLKIQRTQQEDSAVYLCASSLLAGGPGDTQYFGPGTRLTVL.